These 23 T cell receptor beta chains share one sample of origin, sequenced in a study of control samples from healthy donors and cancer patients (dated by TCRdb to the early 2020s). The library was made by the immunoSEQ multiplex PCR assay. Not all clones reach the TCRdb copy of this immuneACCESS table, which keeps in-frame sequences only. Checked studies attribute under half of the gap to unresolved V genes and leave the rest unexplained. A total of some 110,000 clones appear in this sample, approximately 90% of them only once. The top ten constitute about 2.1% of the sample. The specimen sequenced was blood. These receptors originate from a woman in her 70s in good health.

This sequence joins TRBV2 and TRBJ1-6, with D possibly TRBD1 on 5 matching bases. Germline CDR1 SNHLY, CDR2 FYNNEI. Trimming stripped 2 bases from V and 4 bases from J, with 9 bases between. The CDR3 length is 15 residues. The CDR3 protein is CASSENGGYNSPLHF. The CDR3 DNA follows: TGTGCCAGCAGTGAAAACGGGGGTTATAATTCACCCCTCCACTTT.

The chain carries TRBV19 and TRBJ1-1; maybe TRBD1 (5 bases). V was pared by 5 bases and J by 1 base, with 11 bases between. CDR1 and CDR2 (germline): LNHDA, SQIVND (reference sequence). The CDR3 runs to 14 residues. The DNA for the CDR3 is TGTGCCAGTAGTGCCGGTGGGGGGAACACTGAAGCTTTCTTT. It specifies CASSAGGGNTEAFF.

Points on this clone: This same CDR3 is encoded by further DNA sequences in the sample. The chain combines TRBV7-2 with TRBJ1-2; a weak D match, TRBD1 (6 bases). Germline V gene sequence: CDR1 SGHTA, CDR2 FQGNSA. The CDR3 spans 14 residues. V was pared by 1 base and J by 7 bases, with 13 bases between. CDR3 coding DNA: TGTGCCAGCAGCTTAGGCCGGGGGGCGGGTGGCTACACCTTC. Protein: CASSLGRGAGGYTF.

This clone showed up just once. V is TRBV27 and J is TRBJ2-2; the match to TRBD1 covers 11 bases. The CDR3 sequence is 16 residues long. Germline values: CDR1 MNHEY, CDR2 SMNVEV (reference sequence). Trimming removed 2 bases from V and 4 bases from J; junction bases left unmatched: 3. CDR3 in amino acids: CASSLIGTGGTGELFF. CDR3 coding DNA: TGTGCCAGCAGTTTAATAGGGACAGGGGGCACCGGGGAGCTGTTTTTT.

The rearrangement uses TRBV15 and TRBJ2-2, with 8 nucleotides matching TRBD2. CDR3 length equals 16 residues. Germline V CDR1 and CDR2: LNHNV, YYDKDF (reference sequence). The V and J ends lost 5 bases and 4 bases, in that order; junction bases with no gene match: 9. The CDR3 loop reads CATSGGTSGGTGELFF. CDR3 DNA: TGTGCCACCAGCGGCGGGACTAGTGGAGGCACCGGGGAGCTGTTTTTT.

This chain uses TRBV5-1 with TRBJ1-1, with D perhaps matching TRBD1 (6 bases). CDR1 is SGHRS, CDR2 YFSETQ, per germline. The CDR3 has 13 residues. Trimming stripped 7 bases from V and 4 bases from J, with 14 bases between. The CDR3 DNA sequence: TGCGCCAGCTACAGGGAAAGGGGCACTGAAGCTTTCTTT. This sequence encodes CASYRERGTEAFF. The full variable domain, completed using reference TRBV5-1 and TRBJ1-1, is KAGVTQTPRYLIKTRGQQVTLSCSPISGHRSVSWYQQTPGQGLQFLFEYFSETQRNKGNFPGRFSGRQFSNSRSEMNVSTLELGDSALYLCASYRERGTEAFFGQGTRLTVV.

DNA of the CDR3: TGCGCCACCCTACCCGGGACAGGGTATTTTTGGGACTATGGCTACACCTTC. Its protein product is CATLPGTGYFWDYGYTF. The chain joins TRBV23-1 to TRBJ1-2; TRBD1 agrees at 9 bases. TRBV23-1 is assigned to the ORF class and has an uncertain function. The CDR3 is 17 amino acids. Unmatched junction bases numbered 18, after V lost 10 bases and J lost 3 bases.

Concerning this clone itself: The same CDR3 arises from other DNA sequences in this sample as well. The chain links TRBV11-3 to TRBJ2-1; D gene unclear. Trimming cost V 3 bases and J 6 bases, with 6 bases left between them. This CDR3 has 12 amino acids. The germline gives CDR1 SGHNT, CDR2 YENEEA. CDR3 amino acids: CASSLVRNEQFF. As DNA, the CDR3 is TGTGCCAGCAGCTTGGTCCGCAATGAGCAGTTCTTC.

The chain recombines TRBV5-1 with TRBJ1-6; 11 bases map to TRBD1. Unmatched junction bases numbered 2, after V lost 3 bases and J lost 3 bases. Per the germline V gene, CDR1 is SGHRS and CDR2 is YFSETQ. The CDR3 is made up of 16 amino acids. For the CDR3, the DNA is TGCGCCAGCAGCTGGGGACAGGGGGACTATAATTCACCCCTCCACTTT. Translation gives CASSWGQGDYNSPLHF.

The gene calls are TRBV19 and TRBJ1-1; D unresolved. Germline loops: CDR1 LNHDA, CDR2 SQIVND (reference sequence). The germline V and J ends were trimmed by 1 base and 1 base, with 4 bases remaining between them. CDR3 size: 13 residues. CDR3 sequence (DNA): TGTGCCAGTAGTATAGGACAGAACACTGAAGCTTTCTTT. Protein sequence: CASSIGQNTEAFF.

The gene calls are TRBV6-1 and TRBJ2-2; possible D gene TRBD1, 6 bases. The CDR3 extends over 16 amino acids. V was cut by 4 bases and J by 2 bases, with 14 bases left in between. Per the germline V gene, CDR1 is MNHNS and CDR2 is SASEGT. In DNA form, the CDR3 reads TGTGCCAGCAGTGGATCCCCGGGACAAAACACCGGGGAGCTGTTTTTT. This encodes CASSGSPGQNTGELFF.

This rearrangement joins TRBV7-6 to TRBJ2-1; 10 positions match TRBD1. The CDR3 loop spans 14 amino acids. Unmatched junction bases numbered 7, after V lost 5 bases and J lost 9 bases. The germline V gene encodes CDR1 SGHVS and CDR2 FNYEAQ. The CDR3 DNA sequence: TGTGCCAGCAGCCTGAGACAGGGGGCGTTTGAGCAGTTCTTC. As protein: CASSLRQGAFEQFF.

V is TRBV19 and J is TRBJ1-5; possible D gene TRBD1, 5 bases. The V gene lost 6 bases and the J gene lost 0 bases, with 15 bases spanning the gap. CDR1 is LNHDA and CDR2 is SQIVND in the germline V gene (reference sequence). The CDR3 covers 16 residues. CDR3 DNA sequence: TGTGCCAGTAGGACAGATTATGACTATAGCAATCAGCCCCAGCATTTT. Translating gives CASRTDYDYSNQPQHF.

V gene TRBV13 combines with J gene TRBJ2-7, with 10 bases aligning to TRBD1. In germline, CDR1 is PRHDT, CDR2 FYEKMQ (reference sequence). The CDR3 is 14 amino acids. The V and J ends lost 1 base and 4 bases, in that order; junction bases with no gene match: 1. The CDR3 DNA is TGTGCCAGCAGCTTAGTGGGACAGGGGTACGAGCAGTACTTC. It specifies CASSLVGQGYEQYF.

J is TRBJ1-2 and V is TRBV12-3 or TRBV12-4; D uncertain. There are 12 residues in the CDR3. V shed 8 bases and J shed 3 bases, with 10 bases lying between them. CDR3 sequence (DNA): TGTGCCAGCCGGGCACAAGACTATGGCTACACCTTC. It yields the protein CASRAQDYGYTF.

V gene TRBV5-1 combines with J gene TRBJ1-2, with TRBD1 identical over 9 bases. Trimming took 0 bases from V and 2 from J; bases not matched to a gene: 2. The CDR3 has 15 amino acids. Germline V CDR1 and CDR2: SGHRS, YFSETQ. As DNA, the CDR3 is TGCGCCAGCAGCTTGGCTGGACAGGGGAACTATGGCTACACCTTC. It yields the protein CASSLAGQGNYGYTF.

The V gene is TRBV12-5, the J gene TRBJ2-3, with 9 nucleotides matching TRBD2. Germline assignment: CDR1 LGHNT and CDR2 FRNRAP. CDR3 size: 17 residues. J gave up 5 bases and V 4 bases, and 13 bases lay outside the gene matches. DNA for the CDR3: TGTGCTAGTGGTTCTCCCCGGGCGGGGGGGCAGGGAGATACGCAGTATTTT. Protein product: CASGSPRAGGQGDTQYF.

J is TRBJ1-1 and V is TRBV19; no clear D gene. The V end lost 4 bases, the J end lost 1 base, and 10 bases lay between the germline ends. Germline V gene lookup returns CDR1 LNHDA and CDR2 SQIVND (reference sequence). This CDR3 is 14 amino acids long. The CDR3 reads CASSTFSGNTEAFF. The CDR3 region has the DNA TGTGCCAGTAGTACCTTTAGCGGGAACACTGAAGCTTTCTTT.

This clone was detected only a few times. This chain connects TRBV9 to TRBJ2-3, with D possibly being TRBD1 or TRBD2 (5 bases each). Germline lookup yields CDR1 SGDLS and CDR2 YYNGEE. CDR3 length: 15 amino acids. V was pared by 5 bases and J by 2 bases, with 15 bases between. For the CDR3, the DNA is TGTGCCAGCAGTTTTTATGGGACGTACACAGATACGCAGTATTTT. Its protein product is CASSFYGTYTDTQYF.

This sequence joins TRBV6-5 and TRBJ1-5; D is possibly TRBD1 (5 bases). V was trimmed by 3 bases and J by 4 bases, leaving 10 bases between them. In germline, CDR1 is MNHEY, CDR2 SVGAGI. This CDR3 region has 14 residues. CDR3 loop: CASSYRAGNQPQHF. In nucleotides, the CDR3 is TGTGCCAGCAGTTATCGGGCAGGGAATCAGCCCCAGCATTTT.

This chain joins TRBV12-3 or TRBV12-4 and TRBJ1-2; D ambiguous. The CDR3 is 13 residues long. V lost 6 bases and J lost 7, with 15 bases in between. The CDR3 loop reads CASSDTGRGGYTF. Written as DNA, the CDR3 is TGTGCCAGCAGCGATACGGGTCGGGGTGGCTACACCTTC.

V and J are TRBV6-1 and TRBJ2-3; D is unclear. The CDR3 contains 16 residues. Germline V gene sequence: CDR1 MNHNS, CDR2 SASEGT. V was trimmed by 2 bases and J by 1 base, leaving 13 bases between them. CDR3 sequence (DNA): TGTGCCAGCAGTGAAACGTATCGGGTCCGCACAGATACGCAGTATTTT. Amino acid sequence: CASSETYRVRTDTQYF.

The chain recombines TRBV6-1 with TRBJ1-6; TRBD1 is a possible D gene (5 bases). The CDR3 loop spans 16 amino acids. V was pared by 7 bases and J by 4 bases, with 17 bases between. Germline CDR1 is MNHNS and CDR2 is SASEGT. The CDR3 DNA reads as TGTGCCAGCACTGAGAAAGGGACCGATTATAATTCACCCCTCCACTTT. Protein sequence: CASTEKGTDYNSPLHF.